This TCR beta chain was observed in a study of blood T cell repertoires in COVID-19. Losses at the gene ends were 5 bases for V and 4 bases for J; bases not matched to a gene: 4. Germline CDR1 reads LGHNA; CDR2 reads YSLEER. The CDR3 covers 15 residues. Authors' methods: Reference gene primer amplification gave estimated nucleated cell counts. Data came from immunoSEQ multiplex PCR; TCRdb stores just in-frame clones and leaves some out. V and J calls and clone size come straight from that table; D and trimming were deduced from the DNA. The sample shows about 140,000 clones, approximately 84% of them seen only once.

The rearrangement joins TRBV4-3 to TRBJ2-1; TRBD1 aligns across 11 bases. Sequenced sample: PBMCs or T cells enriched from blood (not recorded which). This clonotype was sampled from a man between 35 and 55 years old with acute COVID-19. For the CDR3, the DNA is TGCGCCAGCAGCGGAGGACAGGGGGCTTACAATGAGCAGTTCTTC. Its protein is CASSGGQGAYNEQFF.